The 23 T cell receptor beta chains below come from one sample, sequenced in a study of cytomegalovirus exposure and HLA in healthy donors. Primers: 60 Vbeta forward and 13 Jbeta reverse. Only in-frame clones appear in the TCRdb table, and some are missing; sequencing was by immunoSEQ multiplex PCR. The data hold about 130,000 clones, with over 70% observed a single time. The sample taken for sequencing was PBMCs. The receptors were gathered from a woman aged 40 to 49 in good health and CMV-seronegative.

In its sample, this clone was seen once. The chain combines TRBV6-5 with TRBJ1-1; 8 positions match TRBD1. J was trimmed by 6 bases and V by 3 bases; bases with no gene match: 9. Germline assignment: CDR1 MNHEY and CDR2 SVGAGI. This CDR3 spans 15 amino acids. CDR3 bases: TGTGCCAGCAGTTATTTGACAGGGGAGTCCTCTGAAGCTTTCTTT. Its protein is CASSYLTGESSEAFF.

This chain joins TRBV19 and TRBJ1-1, with D hard to call. Germline V lookup: CDR1 LNHDA, CDR2 SQIVND (reference sequence). V was pared by 8 bases and J by 1 base, with 5 bases between. The CDR3 covers 11 residues. The CDR3 sequence is CASRENTEAFF. CDR3 in DNA: TGTGCCAGTCGAGAGAACACTGAAGCTTTCTTT.

The chain links TRBV7-9 to TRBJ2-1, with 7 bases that match TRBD1. Trimming cost V 7 bases and J 0 bases; bases outside gene matches: 15. The CDR3 is made up of 18 amino acids. CDR1 and CDR2 from the germline V gene are SEHNR and FQNEAQ (reference sequence). The CDR3 is CASTRDRPDPSSYNEQFF. The CDR3 nucleotides read TGTGCCAGCACCCGGGACAGACCCGATCCGAGCTCCTACAATGAGCAGTTCTTC.

This chain links TRBV6-5 with TRBJ2-5; tentatively, D is TRBD1 (5 bases). Germline CDR1 is MNHEY and CDR2 is SVGAGI. V dropped 0 bases and J dropped 5 bases, with 16 bases sitting between them. There are 16 residues in the CDR3. The CDR3 DNA sequence: TGTGCCAGCAGTTACTCGAATTTCCAGGGATGGGAGACCCAGTACTTC. It translates to CASSYSNFQGWETQYF.

The chain joins TRBV6-1 to TRBJ1-3; 8 nucleotides align to TRBD1. The germline gives CDR1 MNHNS, CDR2 SASEGT. With 2 bases clipped from V and 7 bases from J, the junction kept 4 bases outside the gene matches. The CDR3 runs 14 residues. The CDR3 region is CASSERTGKNTIYF. CDR3 nucleotides: TGTGCCAGCAGTGAAAGGACAGGGAAGAACACCATATATTTT.

The chain employs TRBV5-1 and TRBJ1-2, with TRBD1 matching 9 bases. V shed 3 bases, J shed 7 bases, and the junction held 10 bases outside the gene matches. This CDR3 region has 15 residues. Germline V gives CDR1 SGHRS, CDR2 YFSETQ. The CDR3 nucleotides are TGCGCCAGCAGCTCGACCGGGACAGGGACGGCTGGCTACACCTTC. This sequence encodes CASSSTGTGTAGYTF. Full variable domain (rest looked up from reference TRBV5-1 and TRBJ1-2): KAGVTQTPRYLIKTRGQQVTLSCSPISGHRSVSWYQQTPGQGLQFLFEYFSETQRNKGNFPGRFSGRQFSNSRSEMNVSTLELGDSALYLCASSSTGTGTAGYTFGSGTRLTVV.

This clone was seen only once. DNA for the CDR3: TGTGCCAGCAGTACAGCTAGGGAGAAGAACACTGAAGCTTTCTTT. This codes for CASSTAREKNTEAFF. The chain combines TRBV27 with TRBJ1-1; D unresolved. With 5 bases removed from V and 1 base from J, the gap between germline ends came to 14 bases. The CDR3 extends over 15 amino acids. The germline gives CDR1 MNHEY, CDR2 SMNVEV (reference sequence).

The gene calls are TRBV7-9 and TRBJ2-2; D unresolved. Germline loops: CDR1 SEHNR, CDR2 FQNEAQ (reference sequence). CDR3 size: 16 residues. The V end was cut by 4 bases, the J end by 0 bases, with 12 bases between. The CDR3 DNA follows: TGTGCCAGCAGCTCAGACCAGGCTCCGAACACCGGGGAGCTGTTTTTT. This gives the protein CASSSDQAPNTGELFF.

The chain joins TRBV4-1 to TRBJ2-3; possible D gene TRBD2, 7 bases. This CDR3 spans 16 amino acids. Germline V gives CDR1 MGHRA, CDR2 YSYEKL. The ends were cut back, 5 bases at V and 3 bases at J, with 18 bases in the middle. The CDR3 DNA sequence: TGCGCCAGCAGCTCCCCTGCCGGGGGGCAAACAGATACGCAGTATTTT. It is translated as CASSSPAGGQTDTQYF.

This rearrangement joins TRBV15 to TRBJ1-2; perhaps TRBD1 as D (5 bases). The germline gives CDR1 LNHNV, CDR2 YYDKDF (reference sequence). V lost 3 bases, J lost 4 bases, and 6 bases lay in between. The CDR3 has 12 residues. CDR3 bases: TGTGCCACCAGCAGTCAGGGCTATGGCTACACCTTC. Its protein product is CATSSQGYGYTF.

V is TRBV2 and J is TRBJ1-1; D not resolved. Trimming removed 5 bases at V and 3 bases at J, with 7 bases between. The CDR3 extends over 12 amino acids. Germline V gene lookup returns CDR1 SNHLY and CDR2 FYNNEI. The CDR3 region has the DNA TGTGCCAGCAGTACAAAAGACACTGAAGCTTTCTTT. Residues: CASSTKDTEAFF.

The CDR3 DNA reads as TGTGCCAGCACCTCCCGGGAGGGAAGCGAGCAGTTCTTC. Its protein is CASTSREGSEQFF. V gene TRBV14 combines with J gene TRBJ2-1; TRBD2 matches at 8 bases. CDR1 and CDR2 (germline): SGHDN, FVKESK. Trimming cost V 7 bases and J 10 bases; bases outside gene matches: 9. The CDR3 has 13 amino acids.

This chain connects TRBV7-6 to TRBJ2-1, with 10 bases lining up with TRBD2. In germline, CDR1 is SGHVS, CDR2 FNYEAQ. V shed 2 bases, J shed 5 bases, and the junction held 3 bases outside the gene matches. The CDR3 loop spans 15 amino acids. The CDR3 spells CASSLLAGENNEQFF. In DNA, the CDR3 is TGTGCCAGCAGCTTACTAGCGGGGGAGAACAATGAGCAGTTCTTC.

The chain employs TRBV5-1 and TRBJ2-7; D perhaps matches TRBD1 (6 bases). This CDR3 region has 14 residues. Germline V gene lookup returns CDR1 SGHRS and CDR2 YFSETQ. Deletions cut 4 bases from V and 7 bases from J, with 18 bases between. In DNA, the CDR3 is TGCGCCAGCAGCCACAGGGACCCATTAAGGGAGCAGTACTTC. This translates into CASSHRDPLREQYF.

The chain's CDR3 is CASSYQDRGGYGYTF. CDR3 nucleotide sequence: TGTGCCAGCAGCTACCAGGACAGGGGAGGATATGGCTACACCTTC. The chain carries TRBV7-9 and TRBJ1-2, with TRBD1 identical over 9 bases. Germline V gives CDR1 SEHNR, CDR2 FQNEAQ (reference sequence). Unmatched junction bases numbered 8, after V lost 4 bases and J lost 5 bases. There are 15 residues in the CDR3. The variable domain in full, with the rest retrieved from reference TRBV7-9 and TRBJ1-2, is DTGVSQNPRHKITKRGQNVTFRCDPISEHNRLYWYRQTLGQGPEFLTYFQNEAQLEKSRLLSDRFSAERPKGSFSTLEIQRTEQGDSAMYLCASSYQDRGGYGYTFGSGTRLTVV.

The J gene is TRBJ1-6, the V gene TRBV6-1; TRBD1 agrees at 8 bases. V lost 7 bases, J lost 7 bases, and 3 bases stayed unmatched. In germline, CDR1 is MNHNS, CDR2 SASEGT. The CDR3 runs to 13 residues. CDR3 residues: CASMGQANSPLHF. The CDR3 DNA reads TGTGCCAGCATGGGACAGGCAAATTCACCCCTCCACTTT.

This clone was detected a few times. The chain carries TRBV4-3 and TRBJ1-1; 8 bases match TRBD1. The germline gives CDR1 LGHNA, CDR2 YSLEER. Losses at the gene ends were 11 bases for V and 3 bases for J; bases not matched to a gene: 14. CDR3 length: 15 residues. CDR3 in amino acids: CASKTGEGRDTEAFF. In nucleotides, the CDR3 is TGCGCCTCCAAGACAGGGGAGGGGAGGGACACTGAAGCTTTCTTT.

The chain has TRBV28 and TRBJ2-3, with D hard to call. Trimming cost V 7 bases and J 2 bases, with 7 bases left between them. Germline CDR1 MDHEN, CDR2 SYDVKM. The length of the CDR3 is 12 residues. CDR3: CASMGVTDTQYF. In DNA form, the CDR3 reads TGTGCCAGCATGGGCGTCACAGATACGCAGTATTTT.

This clone occurred a few times. The chain couples TRBV14 to TRBJ2-7; TRBD2 matches 7 bases. After removal of 4 bases from V and 0 bases from J, the junction contained 6 bases not matched to a gene. Germline V gene lookup returns CDR1 SGHDN and CDR2 FVKESK. There are 15 residues in the CDR3. The CDR3 DNA reads as TGTGCCAGCAGCCCAAGGAGCGGGGCCTCCTACGAGCAGTACTTC. This sequence encodes CASSPRSGASYEQYF.

The chain employs TRBV10-2 and TRBJ2-3; the match to TRBD1 covers 8 bases. In germline, CDR1 is WSHSY, CDR2 SAAADI. After removal of 6 bases from V and 4 bases from J, the junction contained 0 bases not matched to a gene. This CDR3 region has 12 residues. The CDR3 sequence is CASRDRADTQYF. The CDR3 coding sequence is TGCGCCAGCAGGGACAGGGCAGATACGCAGTATTTT.

The gene calls are TRBV5-1 and TRBJ2-5; no clear D. The CDR3 covers 14 residues. Looked up from germline, CDR1 is SGHRS and CDR2 is YFSETQ. V was shortened by 0 bases and J by 2 bases, with 8 bases between the two germline ends. CDR3 coding DNA: TGCGCCAGCAGCTTGGAGAGGCGGCAAGAGACCCAGTACTTC. Translated: CASSLERRQETQYF.

The V call is TRBV7-9, the J call TRBJ1-2; D is unresolved. The length of the CDR3 is 13 residues. Trimming cost V 5 bases and J 6 bases, with 13 bases left between them. CDR1 and CDR2 (germline): SEHNR, FQNEAQ (reference sequence). The chain's CDR3 is CASSPASWHGYTF. The CDR3 nucleotides read TGTGCCAGCAGCCCCGCTTCCTGGCATGGCTACACCTTC.

This clone showed up just a few times. The chain carries TRBV2 and TRBJ2-7; D unresolved. The germline gives CDR1 SNHLY, CDR2 FYNNEI. Trimming shortened V by 6 bases and J by 3 bases, and 18 bases separated the two germline ends. This CDR3 is 15 amino acids long. The CDR3 is CASRGRRPVDYEQYF. CDR3 DNA: TGTGCCAGCAGGGGTAGGAGACCCGTCGACTACGAGCAGTACTTC.